The 30 T cell receptor beta chains given below trace back to one sample, sequenced in a study of T-cell memory formation after mild COVID-19. One entry per CDR3 protein, called by TCRdb with MiXCR from the 5' RACE reads. The table records 580,000 or so distinct CDR3 sequences, about 18% of them present only once. The sequencing sample was made of PBMCs or a T cell subset sorted from them (not recorded which). Receptors were obtained from an adult woman who had mild COVID-19 (a few samples of this study predate the infection). Cell type and time point are not known.

In its sample, this clonotype was seen many times. V usage is TRBV3-1 and J usage is TRBJ1-6, with D possibly TRBD1 on 6 matching bases. Trimming took 4 bases from V and 2 from J, leaving 15 bases between them. Germline CDR1 LGHDT, CDR2 YNNKEL (reference sequence). The CDR3 is 17 residues long. The CDR3: CASSPFQGQTYNSPLHF. Written as DNA, the CDR3 is TGTGCCAGCAGCCCCTTCCAAGGACAGACCTATAATTCACCCCTCCACTTT.

This chain joins TRBV7-2 and TRBJ2-1; D gene unclear. Trimming removed 5 bases at V and 0 bases at J, with 5 bases between. The CDR3 extends over 13 amino acids. Germline loops: CDR1 SGHTA, CDR2 FQGNSA. The CDR3 spells CASSIHSYNEQFF. The DNA for the CDR3 is TGTGCCAGCAGCATCCACTCCTACAATGAGCAGTTCTTC.

This clonotype was observed once. The V call is TRBV4-1, the J call TRBJ1-1; tentatively, D is TRBD1 (5 bases). Per germline, CDR1 MGHRA and CDR2 YSYEKL. V gave up 1 base and J gave up 1 base, with 13 bases separating them. The CDR3 covers 16 residues. CDR3 loop: CASSQVGQGPNTEAFF. The DNA of the CDR3 is TGCGCCAGCAGCCAAGTTGGTCAGGGTCCGAACACTGAAGCTTTCTTT.

J is TRBJ2-1 and V is TRBV29-1; D gene uncertain. The CDR3 extends over 13 amino acids. Trimming took 5 bases from V and 0 from J, leaving 8 bases between them. In germline, CDR1 is SQVTM, CDR2 ANQGSEA. CDR3 in DNA: TGCAGCGTTTATACCAGCTCCTACAATGAGCAGTTCTTC. This translates into CSVYTSSYNEQFF.

The table lists this clonotype with a few counts. The V call is TRBV7-2, the J call TRBJ2-3, with D unresolved. The V gene's germline CDR1 is SGHTA and CDR2 FQGNSA. The CDR3 totals 15 residues. V lost 3 bases and J lost 3, with 13 bases in between. CDR3 residues: CASSFWALTTDTQYF. The CDR3 nucleotides read TGTGCCAGCAGCTTTTGGGCCTTGACGACAGATACGCAGTATTTT.

This clonotype turned up a few times. CDR3 coding DNA: TGTGCCAGCAGCCAGGGCCTAGCGGGGGGGCCCGTCAATGAGCAGTTCTTC. Translating it yields CASSQGLAGGPVNEQFF. This chain uses TRBV3-1 with TRBJ2-1, with 12 bases lining up with TRBD2. V shed 3 bases and J 6 bases; nucleotides not matched to a gene: 9. Germline assignment: CDR1 LGHDT and CDR2 YNNKEL (reference sequence). The CDR3 length is 17 residues.

The chain couples TRBV20-1 to TRBJ2-1; D not resolved. Trimming took off 4 bases at V and 0 bases at J, with 13 bases between the two ends. Germline V gene data show CDR1 as DFQATT and CDR2 as SNEGSKA (reference sequence). CDR3 length: 15 residues. CDR3 amino acids: CSATSRTDSYNEQFF. The DNA for the CDR3 is TGCAGTGCTACCTCAAGGACGGACTCCTACAATGAGCAGTTCTTC.

V is TRBV3-1 and J is TRBJ1-6, with D possibly TRBD1 on 5 matching bases. The V and J ends lost 3 bases and 4 bases respectively, with 7 bases between them. This CDR3 spans 14 amino acids. Germline values: CDR1 LGHDT, CDR2 YNNKEL (reference sequence). The DNA for the CDR3 is TGTGCCAGCAGCCAGGGACTTTATAATTCACCCCTCCACTTT. Translating it yields CASSQGLYNSPLHF.

Only a few counts were recorded for this clonotype. CDR3 DNA: TGTGCCTGGAGTGTACGGGGACCTCTGAACACTGAAGCTTTCTTT. Amino acids: CAWSVRGPLNTEAFF. The chain carries TRBV30 and TRBJ1-1; D perhaps matches TRBD1 (5 bases). Germline V CDR1 and CDR2: GTSNPN, SVGIG (reference sequence). CDR3 length: 15 residues. V was shortened by 0 bases and J by 0 bases, with 11 bases between the two germline ends.

The gene calls are TRBV2 and TRBJ1-6; D possibly corresponds to TRBD1 (5 bases). The V end lost 5 bases, the J end lost 6 bases, and 14 bases lay between the germline ends. Per the germline V gene, CDR1 is SNHLY and CDR2 is FYNNEI. The CDR3 spans 15 residues. The DNA of the CDR3 is TGTGCCAGCAGTCTCTATGGGGGAACTAATTCACCCCTCCACTTT. Amino acid sequence: CASSLYGGTNSPLHF.

In this sample, this clonotype turned up a few times. This chain connects TRBV4-1 to TRBJ2-5, with D perhaps TRBD2 (5 bases). Germline V CDR1 and CDR2: MGHRA, YSYEKL. This CDR3 has 14 residues. V was clipped by 2 bases and J by 7 bases, with 14 bases between them. CDR3 DNA: TGCGCCAGCAGCCAAATCAGTGGGGAGTGGACCCAGTACTTC. Amino acid sequence: CASSQISGEWTQYF.

This clonotype was picked up a small number of times. The J gene is TRBJ1-4, the V gene TRBV11-2, with D possibly being TRBD1 (6 bases). The germline gives CDR1 SGHAT, CDR2 FQNNGV. This CDR3 contains 19 residues. V was cut by 4 bases and J by 3 bases, with 24 bases left in between. The CDR3 here is CASSSITSWGREANEKLFF. The DNA for the CDR3 is TGTGCCAGCAGCTCCATAACAAGTTGGGGGCGCGAAGCTAATGAAAAACTGTTTTTT.

The V and J genes are TRBV4-2 and TRBJ2-7; D is uncertain. Germline V gene lookup returns CDR1 LGHNA and CDR2 YNFKEQ. Trimming cost V 0 bases and J 3 bases, with 6 bases left between them. This CDR3 has 13 residues. CDR3 residues: CASSQDERYEQYF. CDR3 in DNA: TGTGCCAGCAGCCAAGACGAACGCTACGAGCAGTACTTC.

This clonotype was picked up a small number of times. J is TRBJ1-6 and V is TRBV18, with 7 bases aligning to TRBD1. The germline CDR1 and CDR2 sequences are KGHSH and LQKENI. J lost 7 bases, V lost 3 bases, and 12 bases had no gene match. This CDR3 region has 17 residues. DNA for the CDR3: TGTGCCAGCTCACCCAATGAGGTGGAGGGGGCGAATTCACCCCTCCACTTT. The encoded protein is CASSPNEVEGANSPLHF.

This clonotype was seen a handful of times. The chain couples TRBV5-1 to TRBJ1-1; TRBD1 matches 10 bases. CDR1 SGHRS and CDR2 YFSETQ come from the germline V gene. The CDR3 has 16 residues. Trimming took 0 bases from V and 2 from J; bases not matched to a gene: 4. CDR3 region: CASSLGDRGGNTEAFF. The DNA of the CDR3 is TGCGCCAGCAGCTTGGGGGACAGGGGCGGTAACACTGAAGCTTTCTTT.

This clonotype showed up just a few times. The chain employs TRBV12-3 or TRBV12-4 and TRBJ2-1; 8 bases align to TRBD2. After removal of 7 bases from V and 16 bases from J, the junction contained 9 bases not matched to a gene. The CDR3 sequence is 11 residues long. The CDR3 spells CASMQGLGLFF. CDR3 DNA: TGTGCCAGCATGCAGGGACTAGGGCTATTCTTC.

This clonotype was observed a few times. The chain has TRBV7-9 and TRBJ2-1; D is ambiguous. CDR3 length: 15 residues. V was cut by 5 bases and J by 5 bases, with 16 bases left in between. The germline V gene has CDR1 SEHNR and CDR2 FQNEAQ (reference sequence). The CDR3 DNA reads TGTGCCAGCAGCACGCAAACGGGCGGCCACAATGAGCAGTTCTTC. It specifies CASSTQTGGHNEQFF.

This chain links TRBV4-1 with TRBJ1-1, with no clear D. The germline V gene has CDR1 MGHRA and CDR2 YSYEKL. This CDR3 is built from 11 residues. V lost 3 bases and J 7 bases, leaving 6 bases between the germline ends. The CDR3: CASSHTGEAFF. CDR3 DNA: TGCGCCAGCAGCCATACCGGTGAAGCTTTCTTT.

This clonotype was seen repeatedly, ten times or more. Mismatch with germline at one junction end may stem from a read error. This sequence joins TRBV7-7 and TRBJ2-5, with D unresolved. Looked up from germline, CDR1 is SSHAT and CDR2 is FNYEAQ (reference sequence). The CDR3 has 13 residues. In DNA, the CDR3 is TGTGCTAGCAGCTCTACAGAAGAAGAGACCCAGTACTTC. Translating it yields CASSSTEEETQYF.

V gene TRBV12-3 or TRBV12-4 combines with J gene TRBJ1-5; D gene unclear. This CDR3 region has 15 residues. V was pared by 2 bases and J by 1 base, with 9 bases between. CDR3 sequence reads: CASSLRVPSNQPQHF. The CDR3 coding sequence is TGTGCCAGCAGTTTACGGGTACCCAGCAATCAGCCCCAGCATTTT.

The rearrangement links TRBV29-1 to TRBJ2-7; the D is unclear. V was trimmed by 1 base and J by 7 bases, leaving 14 bases between them. Germline loops: CDR1 SQVTM, CDR2 ANQGSEA. The length of the CDR3 is 13 residues. The CDR3 bases are TGCAGCGTTGAAGCCCACCCCGGTGAGGAGCAGTACTTC. The encoded protein is CSVEAHPGEEQYF.

CDR3 DNA: TGTGCCAGCCGATTTCAGGGGCTGAACACTGAAGCTTTCTTT. Translating it yields CASRFQGLNTEAFF. The chain joins TRBV19 to TRBJ1-1, with a weak D call TRBD1 (6 bases). Germline loops: CDR1 LNHDA, CDR2 SQIVND (reference sequence). The length of the CDR3 is 14 residues. Trimming removed 9 bases at V and 0 bases at J, with 14 bases between.

Ten or more counts support this clonotype. This chain connects TRBV12-3 or TRBV12-4 to TRBJ1-1; TRBD1 matches 7 bases. V lost 1 base and J lost 7; bases outside the gene matches: 0. The CDR3 is made up of 12 amino acids. Here the CDR3 DNA reads TGTGCCAGCAGTTTAGGACAGGGTGAAGCTTTCTTT. This gives the protein CASSLGQGEAFF.

This clonotype was seen a handful of times. The chain uses TRBV27 and TRBJ2-7, with unresolved D. The CDR3 contains 13 residues. V was shortened by 3 bases and J by 0 bases, with 6 bases between the two germline ends. The V gene's germline CDR1 is MNHEY and CDR2 SMNVEV (reference sequence). CDR3 in DNA: TGTGCCAGCAGTTTTGCCTTCTCCTACGAGCAGTACTTC. The encoded protein is CASSFAFSYEQYF.

This clonotype was seen a handful of times. The V and J genes are TRBV12-3 or TRBV12-4 and TRBJ2-3, with 8 positions matching TRBD2. The CDR3 runs to 16 residues. The junction had 8 bases not matched to a gene; V was cut back by 6 bases and J by 0 bases. The CDR3 loop is CASSPTSGTSTDTQYF. Written as DNA, the CDR3 is TGTGCCAGCAGCCCAACTAGCGGTACTAGCACAGATACGCAGTATTTT.

The chain carries TRBV19 and TRBJ2-3; D perhaps matches TRBD1 (6 bases). Trimming removed 4 bases from V and 1 base from J, with 12 bases in between. There are 15 residues in the CDR3. Germline V gene lookup returns CDR1 LNHDA and CDR2 SQIVND (reference sequence). The CDR3 loop reads CASSKNRVRTDTQYF. CDR3 in DNA: TGTGCCAGTAGTAAGAACAGGGTTCGCACAGATACGCAGTATTTT.

This clonotype was seen a handful of times. The chain uses TRBV5-1 and TRBJ2-7; D possibly corresponds to TRBD1 (6 bases). This CDR3 region has 15 residues. The germline CDR1 and CDR2 sequences are SGHRS and YFSETQ. Trimming took 4 bases from V and 3 from J, leaving 17 bases between them. Here the CDR3 reads CASSETGLDYYEQYF. The DNA for the CDR3 is TGCGCCAGCAGCGAAACAGGGCTGGATTACTACGAGCAGTACTTC.

This clonotype was observed a few times. V and J are TRBV20-1 and TRBJ2-3; D not certain. CDR1 is DFQATT, CDR2 SNEGSKA, per germline (reference sequence). This CDR3 is built from 16 residues. V was trimmed by 1 base and J by 2 bases, leaving 16 bases between them. CDR3 loop: CSARAPGRTFTDTQYF. The CDR3 nucleotides read TGCAGTGCTAGAGCTCCAGGACGCACCTTCACAGATACGCAGTATTTT.

This clonotype was counted only a few times. The chain combines TRBV19 with TRBJ2-2, with D hard to call. Trimming took 3 bases from V and 3 from J, leaving 11 bases between them. Germline CDR1 reads LNHDA; CDR2 reads SQIVND (reference sequence). The CDR3 contains 15 residues. CDR3 sequence (DNA): TGTGCCAGTAGTATTCACCAGGCGGACACCGGGGAGCTGTTTTTT. Protein: CASSIHQADTGELFF.

This clonotype was seen a handful of times. This chain joins TRBV5-6 and TRBJ1-2, with D perhaps matching TRBD1 (5 bases). CDR1 is SGHDT, CDR2 YYEEEE, per germline. Trimming left V 4 bases short and J 6 bases short, with 19 bases between. The CDR3 consists of 15 residues. CDR3 loop: CASSPRVTAVNGYTF. CDR3 in DNA: TGTGCCAGCAGCCCCAGGGTGACAGCTGTCAATGGCTACACCTTC.